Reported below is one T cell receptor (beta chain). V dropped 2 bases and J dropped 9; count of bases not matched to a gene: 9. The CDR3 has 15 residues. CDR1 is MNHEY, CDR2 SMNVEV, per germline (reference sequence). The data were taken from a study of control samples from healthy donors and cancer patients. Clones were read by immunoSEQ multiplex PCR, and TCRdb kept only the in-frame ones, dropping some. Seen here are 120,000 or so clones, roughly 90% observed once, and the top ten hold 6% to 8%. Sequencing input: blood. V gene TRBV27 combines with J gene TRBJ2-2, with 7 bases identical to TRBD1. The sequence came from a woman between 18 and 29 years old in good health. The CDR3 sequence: CASSLIGGASRELFF. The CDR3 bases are TGTGCCAGCAGTTTAATAGGGGGCGCTTCAAGGGAGCTGTTTTTT.